This TCR beta chain was captured in a study of cytomegalovirus exposure and HLA in healthy donors (dated by TCRdb to about 2017). General notes on the study: An earlier analysis of approximately 640 of the donors reported 250 to 350 Gb of sequence data and 120 million or so unique TCR beta sequences from about 179 million T cells. An early release that covered about 600 HLA-typed donors contained approximately 300 gigabases of sequencing data and 80 million or so unique TCR sequences. Among the approximately 430 genotyped donors, under 90% belonged to the genetic ancestry cluster associated with self-reported Caucasian donors. The aim of the study was to test whether cataloging public T cell receptors could identify signatures of past pathogen exposure. The study used immunosequencing to profile the T cell repertoires of approximately 640 subjects and linked those repertoires to cytomegalovirus serostatus. A separate validation cohort of about 110 different subjects was used in addition to the roughly 700-subject first cohort. To predict cytomegalovirus infection status, the study brought together high-throughput TCR immunosequencing, statistical association of individual TCRs with disease status, and machine learning. To study patterns of TCR occurrence, a later analysis re-analyzed previously published TCR beta repertoires from around 700 donors and added high-resolution HLA genotyping. In the later analysis, no new phenotypic data were used to find candidate immune exposures; instead, reliance was placed on TCR beta sequences and their occurrence across donors. In an earlier analysis of a few hundred of the donors, high-throughput TCR beta sequencing was used to judge whether each TCR beta V gene segment behaved as functional or pseudogenic. Alongside the repertoire data, information on donor age, sex, ethnicity and CMV serostatus was compiled. A later genetic analysis took genome-wide SNP genotypes for about 65% of the 666 donors and used that subset as a discovery cohort. Every repertoire in the discovery cohort had been generated on one and the same sequencing platform. HLA typing included class I and class II loci at four-digit resolution. Typing coverage differed by locus: A, B, C, DRB1 and DQB1 were typed in roughly 620-630 donors, DQA1 in 522, DPA1 in roughly 590, and DPB1 in about 450. Roughly 5 DR-DQ haplotypes were handled as single units for association and clustering because linkage in the cohort was strong. Among 398 genotyped donors of the cohort, an average of roughly 230,000 unique TCR beta nucleotide sequences was sequenced per donor, of which about 18% were non-productive.

The investigation overall reported the following: In a later analysis, TCR association rates were found to vary across HLA loci, with the most associated TCRs seen for DRB1 alleles and the fewest for HLA-C alleles. The classifier was reported to diagnose cytomegalovirus status with high specificity and sensitivity in both the original cohort and the validation cohort. A later analysis found that HLA-associated TCR beta chains were more clonally expanded and had lower generation probabilities than equally common non-associated chains. In a later analysis, several top co-occurrence clusters were reported to appear linked to parvovirus B19, influenza, CMV and Epstein-Barr virus. In a later genetic analysis, a missense DCLRE1C variant was associated with V-gene and J-gene trimming of TCR beta chains, and the association was replicated in an independent cohort. The cohort was sequenced for TCR beta chains only, and without alpha or paired-chain data the features that could be detected were limited. About 17 rarely observed V segments, including chromosome 9 orphons, were excluded from the earlier analysis of several hundred of the donors because counts were too low. An earlier analysis of approximately 530 of the donors showed that most TCR beta V segments appeared in productive rearrangements either about 90% or about 30% of the time, which broadly matched IMGT annotations. A cluster of highly shared sequence variants was judged likely to be a technical artifact of the sequencing pipeline. According to a later genetic analysis, donors in an Asian-associated ancestry cluster had fewer N-insertions in productive TCRs than the roughly 700-donor mean. Most TCR sequences were observed very rarely across donors, whereas some public TCRs were present in many individuals. A further reported finding was that TCR beta sequences accurately predicted the HLA-A and HLA-B alleles for most subjects in the first cohort. Because HLA typing was unavailable for some donors at each locus, only the typed subset was used in association tests. The authors suggested that the approach could potentially be generalized to other disease states and immunological phenotypes. A later analysis associated 16,951 TCR beta sequences with specific HLA alleles at a false discovery rate of 0.05. In vitro tests confirmed that a few of the cytomegalovirus-associated TCR beta chains recognize cytomegalovirus antigens. The only immune exposure information available for the cohort was CMV serostatus. A later analysis found that most CMV-associated TCR beta chains appeared HLA-restricted, with HLA associations seemingly driven largely by CMV exposure. A total of about 180 TCR beta chains were listed by the study as associated with cytomegalovirus. Some IMGT-functional V segments, including TRBV6-2 and TRBV6-3, could not be told apart with the 87-base-pair reads, so those segments were excluded. Assigning TCR associations to individual alleles was difficult when HLA alleles, especially DR and DQ, strongly co-occurred. Sequencing depth was assumed to be roughly uniform across donors in the presence/absence analyses, though that assumption may not hold. Linkage disequilibrium might explain the correlated functional status among segregating V segments, but an unknown experimental factor could not be excluded.

The germline V gene supplies CDR1 SGHTA and CDR2 FQGNSA. Trimming costs V 0 bases and J 3 bases, and their ends lie 6 bases apart. The CDR3 holds 14 amino acids from the cysteine to the phenylalanine. The kept DNA is CDR3 alone, 42 bases in frame from the first base. The cohort comprised 710 or so healthy bone marrow donors. At the time of sampling, all cohort members were nominally healthy, though unrecorded immune exposures were likely present. The donor was CMV seronegative and was included in the group of approximately 350 seronegative cohort members. Each donor provided a peripheral blood sample, and peripheral blood mononuclear cells were used for TCR beta sequencing. The Qiagen DNeasy Blood Extraction Kit was used to extract genomic DNA from the blood cell samples. Library preparation was by the immunoSEQ multiplex PCR assay. For the multiplex PCR, a mixture combining 60 forward primers for TCR Vbeta segments and 13 reverse primers for TCR Jbeta segments was used. The CDR3 region of rearranged TCR beta genes was amplified from genomic DNA with a multiplex PCR assay. The amplified TCR beta libraries were sequenced on the Illumina HiSeq System as 87-base-pair reads. Under the source paper's analysis protocol: In a later analysis, tens of millions of unique TCR beta chains were counted across the 666 repertoires, and roughly 11 million of these chains were shared by at least two donors. To remove PCR and sequencing errors, raw reads were error-corrected and collapsed into unique sequences using a nearest-neighbor algorithm that merged closely related sequences. CDR3 sequences were aligned to IMGT reference sequences to assign V, D and J gene segments. For a sequence to be retained, a match of at least six nucleotides to both a V gene segment and a J gene segment was required. A rearrangement counted as productive if the CDR3 had no stop codons and remained in frame with V and J, and every other rearrangement counted as non-productive. CDR3 was defined according to IMGT convention as the region running from the second conserved V-encoded cysteine to the conserved J-encoded phenylalanine. Sequences without an unambiguous match to a single V gene segment were excluded from the earlier analysis of about 600 of the donors. An earlier analysis of roughly 590 of the donors called V segments functional above 56.7% productive rearrangements and segregating when the between-donor standard deviation exceeded 5%. A statistical classification framework was developed to diagnose cytomegalovirus status using the catalog of TCR beta chain sequences. In a later analysis, TCR nucleotide sequences were compared against IMGT/GENE-DB human TR gene sequences so that V and J genes could be assigned. The TCRdist pipeline was used in a later analysis to assign CDR3 sequences and most-parsimonious VDJ recombination scenarios. In a later analysis, every TCR beta chain was defined by the combination of its CDR3 amino acid sequence and its V-gene family, and reads without a unique V-gene family were dropped. To address suspected cross-contamination and a sequencing artifact, a later analysis removed under 600 highly shared, low-generation-probability nucleotide sequences. A later analysis calculated a clonal expansion index for each public chain from normalized within-repertoire ranks of inferred template counts. In a later analysis, generation probabilities were computed with a VDJ recombination model fitted to out-of-frame rearrangements, and the resulting probabilities were checked against IGoR. In a later analysis, TCR-TCR, TCR-HLA and TCR-CMV co-occurrence was scored with hypergeometric tests, and a repertoire-size bias correction was applied to TCR pairs. To estimate false discovery rates, a later analysis permuted the HLA or CMV assignments 20 times. In a later analysis, co-occurring TCRs were grouped with DBSCAN, and TCRdist sequence similarity was added when clustering was performed within HLA-allele-positive subsets. Repertoires with fewer than 30,000 or more than 120,000 public chains were left out of co-occurrence clustering, as were five repertoires with anomalous nucleotide sharing. TCRdb holds this immuneACCESS table with in-frame rearrangements only. Some clones are missing; in checked studies, unresolved V genes explain under half, and the rest has no known cause. The DNA was the basis for D and trimming; V, J and clone size are from that table. The sample table shows 180,000 or so clones, and 70% to 80% are seen once. Together, the top ten hold roughly 1.5% of the sample.

On this clone: Its antigen is currently not known. Base qualities are not provided; no much larger clone lies one nucleotide away.

This TCR derives from a young man in good health and CMV-seronegative. The sequencing input was PBMCs. The chain uses TRBV7-2 and TRBJ1-5; possibly the D gene is TRBD1, per 5 matching bases. The CDR3 is CASSLAQDNQPQHF. The DNA reads TGTGCCAGCAGCTTAGCACAGGACAATCAGCCCCAGCATTTT. Reference TRBV7-2 and TRBJ1-5 proteins supply the regions before and after the CDR3; the full variable domain is: GAGVSQSPSNKVTEKGKDVELRCDPISGHTALYWYRQSLGQGLEFLIYFQGNSAPDKSGLPSDRFSAERTGGSVSTLTIQRTQQEDSAVYLCASSLAQDNQPQHFGDGTRLSIL.